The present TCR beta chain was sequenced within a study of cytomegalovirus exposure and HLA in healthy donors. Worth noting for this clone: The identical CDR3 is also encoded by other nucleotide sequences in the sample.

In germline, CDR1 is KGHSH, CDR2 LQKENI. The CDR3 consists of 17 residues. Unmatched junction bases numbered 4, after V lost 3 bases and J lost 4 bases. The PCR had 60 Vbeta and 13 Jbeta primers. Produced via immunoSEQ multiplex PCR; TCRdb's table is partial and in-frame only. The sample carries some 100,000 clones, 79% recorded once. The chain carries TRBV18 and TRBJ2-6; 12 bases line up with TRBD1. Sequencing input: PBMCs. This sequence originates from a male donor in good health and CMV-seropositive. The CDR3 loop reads CASSPGTGGSGANVLTF. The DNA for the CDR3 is TGTGCCAGCTCACCCGGGACAGGGGGCTCCGGGGCCAACGTCCTGACTTTC.